Each of the 30 T cell receptor beta chains below was sequenced from the same sample in a study of T cell responses to AZD1222 COVID-19 vaccine. The table came from immunoSEQ multiplex PCR; TCRdb's copy has only in-frame clones and leaves some out. The sample yields 75,000 to 85,000 clones, more than 90% seen once. The sequences come from peripheral blood, collected on day 0 of AZD1222 vaccination. The receptors were gathered from an adult in good health.

The chain carries TRBV11-2 and TRBJ1-5; no clear D. Trimming stripped 3 bases from V and 0 bases from J, with 3 bases between. The CDR3 spans 13 residues. In germline, CDR1 is SGHAT, CDR2 FQNNGV. The CDR3 protein is CASSFTSNQPQHF. As DNA, the CDR3 is TGTGCCAGCAGCTTTACTAGCAATCAGCCCCAGCATTTT.

The chain is built from TRBV18 and TRBJ2-5; 7 bases fit TRBD1. CDR3 length: 16 amino acids. Unmatched junction bases numbered 8, after V lost 0 bases and J lost 4 bases. CDR1 is KGHSH and CDR2 is LQKENI in the germline V gene. CDR3 loop: CASSPPRTGIRETQYF. DNA for the CDR3: TGTGCCAGCTCACCACCGCGGACAGGAATTAGAGAGACCCAGTACTTC.

The chain carries TRBV6-5 and TRBJ2-1, with TRBD2 matching over 7 bases. With 8 bases clipped from V and 5 bases from J, the junction kept 6 bases outside the gene matches. The CDR3 extends over 13 amino acids. Germline lookup yields CDR1 MNHEY and CDR2 SVGAGI. CDR3 sequence (DNA): TGTGCCAGCTTGTCTAGCGGAGACAATGAGCAGTTCTTC. This gives the protein CASLSSGDNEQFF.

This clone showed up just a few times. V and J are TRBV20-1 and TRBJ2-2, with 8 bases fitting TRBD1. The CDR3 contains 15 residues. Germline lookup yields CDR1 DFQATT and CDR2 SNEGSKA (reference sequence). V lost 3 bases to trimming and J lost 2 bases; unmatched junction nucleotides: 5. The CDR3 DNA follows: TGCAGTGCTAGTCCGCAGGGGGCCAACACCGGGGAGCTGTTTTTT. The encoded protein is CSASPQGANTGELFF.

This sequence joins TRBV18 and TRBJ1-2, with 7 bases matching TRBD1. V dropped 3 bases and J dropped 3; count of bases not matched to a gene: 10. The length of the CDR3 is 16 residues. Per the germline V gene, CDR1 is KGHSH and CDR2 is LQKENI. CDR3 DNA sequence: TGTGCCAGCTCACCGACTACAGGGGTGAAGGACTATGGCTACACCTTC. Encoded protein: CASSPTTGVKDYGYTF. Based on the CDR3 plus reference TRBV18 and TRBJ1-2, the full variable domain is NAGVMQNPRHLVRRRGQEARLRCSPMKGHSHVYWYRQLPEEGLKFMVYLQKENIIDESGMPKERFSAEFPKEGPSILRIQQVVRGDSAAYFCASSPTTGVKDYGYTFGSGTRLTVV.

The chain is built from TRBV7-2 and TRBJ2-5, with D unresolved. Per the germline V gene, CDR1 is SGHTA and CDR2 is FQGNSA. V was shortened by 5 bases and J by 5 bases, with 12 bases between the two germline ends. The CDR3 runs 13 residues. In DNA form, the CDR3 reads TGTGCCAGCAGCCCCCTCAACGTGGAGACCCAGTACTTC. Translating it yields CASSPLNVETQYF.

The chain is built from TRBV6-5 and TRBJ1-1; D is ambiguous. CDR1 is MNHEY, CDR2 SVGAGI, per germline. This CDR3 is 12 amino acids long. Trimming took 5 bases from V and 7 from J, leaving 11 bases between them. CDR3 DNA sequence: TGTGCCAGCAGTCGACACGGACTTGAAGCTTTCTTT. Protein sequence: CASSRHGLEAFF.

This clone was observed a single time. This rearrangement joins TRBV30 to TRBJ1-2, with no clear D. The V gene's germline CDR1 is GTSNPN and CDR2 SVGIG (reference sequence). V was cut by 0 bases and J by 7 bases, with 15 bases left in between. There are 14 residues in the CDR3. The CDR3 reads CAWSVKGLPSGYTF. CDR3 DNA sequence: TGTGCCTGGAGTGTGAAGGGCCTGCCGTCTGGCTACACCTTC.

This clone was counted once. V and J are TRBV6-5 and TRBJ1-1; D remains ambiguous. This CDR3 contains 13 residues. CDR1 is MNHEY, CDR2 SVGAGI, per germline. Trimming shortened V by 6 bases and J by 8 bases, and 16 bases separated the two germline ends. The CDR3 protein is CASSGFGRLEAFF. In DNA form, the CDR3 reads TGTGCCAGCAGCGGTTTCGGCCGACTCGAAGCTTTCTTT.

The chain recombines TRBV11-3 with TRBJ1-2, with TRBD1 as a possible D gene (5 bases). Germline-derived CDR1 and CDR2 are SGHNT and YENEEA. Deletions cut 1 base from V and 6 bases from J, with 9 bases between. This CDR3 has 13 amino acids. The CDR3 nucleotides are TGTGCCAGCAGCTTAGCTACGGGGGATGGCTACACCTTC. It is translated as CASSLATGDGYTF.

The V call is TRBV7-6, the J call TRBJ1-2; D unresolved. There are 14 residues in the CDR3. Germline V gene sequence: CDR1 SGHVS, CDR2 FNYEAQ. V lost 1 base and J 1 base, leaving 7 bases between the germline ends. The CDR3 DNA follows: TGTGCCAGCAGCTTAGGCAACAATAACTATGGCTACACCTTC. As protein: CASSLGNNNYGYTF. The variable domain in full, with the rest retrieved from reference TRBV7-6 and TRBJ1-2, is GAGVSQSPRYKVTKRGQDVALRCDPISGHVSLYWYRQALGQGPEFLTYFNYEAQQDKSGLPNDRFSAERPEGSISTLTIQRTEQRDSAMYRCASSLGNNNYGYTFGSGTRLTVV.

The gene calls are TRBV9 and TRBJ2-5; D is possibly TRBD1 (6 bases). The length of the CDR3 is 15 residues. Trimming took 3 bases from V and 2 from J, leaving 14 bases between them. In germline, CDR1 is SGDLS, CDR2 YYNGEE. In DNA, the CDR3 is TGTGCCAGCAGCGGGGGGACACCCGTTCAAGAGACCCAGTACTTC. Translated: CASSGGTPVQETQYF.

CDR3 in amino acids: CAWSRSRDGHWETQYF. In nucleotides, the CDR3 is TGTGCCTGGAGTAGATCCCGGGACGGGCATTGGGAGACCCAGTACTTC. The rearrangement joins TRBV30 to TRBJ2-5; D is perhaps TRBD1 or TRBD2 (5 bases each). V lost 2 bases and J 5 bases, leaving 21 bases between the germline ends. Germline V gives CDR1 GTSNPN, CDR2 SVGIG (reference sequence). This CDR3 comprises 16 residues.

V and J are TRBV11-3 and TRBJ1-2, with TRBD1 matching over 9 bases. Germline CDR1 reads SGHNT; CDR2 reads YENEEA. After removal of 3 bases from V and 4 bases from J, the junction contained 12 bases not matched to a gene. The CDR3 contains 17 residues. CDR3 nucleotides: TGTGCCAGCAGCTTCGGGGCGGGGACAGGGCTACCCTATGGCTACACCTTC. Translated: CASSFGAGTGLPYGYTF.

This chain links TRBV6-2 or TRBV6-3 with TRBJ2-2, with D hard to call. The CDR3 is 14 residues long. The V gene's germline CDR1 is MNHEY and CDR2 SVGEGT. V lost 6 bases, J lost 2 bases, and 10 bases lay in between. The CDR3 DNA reads TGTGCCAGCAGCCGACCGAGAAACACCGGGGAGCTGTTTTTT. It specifies CASSRPRNTGELFF.

V usage is TRBV5-1 and J usage is TRBJ2-5; 7 bases fit TRBD2. V lost 4 bases, J lost 2 bases, and 8 bases stayed unmatched. Germline values: CDR1 SGHRS, CDR2 YFSETQ. CDR3 length: 15 residues. CDR3 sequence: CASSATGTIQETQYF. The CDR3 bases are TGCGCCAGCAGCGCCACCGGGACTATACAAGAGACCCAGTACTTC. Combining the CDR3 with reference TRBV5-1 and TRBJ2-5 gives the whole variable domain KAGVTQTPRYLIKTRGQQVTLSCSPISGHRSVSWYQQTPGQGLQFLFEYFSETQRNKGNFPGRFSGRQFSNSRSEMNVSTLELGDSALYLCASSATGTIQETQYFGPGTRLLVL.

This clone is a singleton in its sample. The chain uses TRBV10-3 and TRBJ1-3; D not resolved. V was pared by 2 bases and J by 1 base, with 6 bases between. CDR3 length equals 14 residues. Germline CDR1 and CDR2: ENHRY and SYGVKD. CDR3 coding DNA: TGTGCCATCAGTGAGAACGGTTCTGGAAACACCATATATTTT. Translation: CAISENGSGNTIYF.

This clone came up once. The DNA for the CDR3 is TGCGCCAGCAGTGAGCCGGAAGGGGTCCCCCTCCACTTT. Translated, it gives CASSEPEGVPLHF. The chain carries TRBV10-1 and TRBJ1-6, with a tentative D call TRBD1 (5 bases). Trimming pared 2 bases from V and 13 bases from J, leaving 12 bases between. CDR3 length: 13 amino acids. Germline V lookup: CDR1 WNHNN, CDR2 SYGVQD (reference sequence).

The gene calls are TRBV18 and TRBJ1-2; D is possibly TRBD1 (5 bases). The V and J ends lost 6 bases and 2 bases respectively, with 7 bases between them. CDR3 size: 12 residues. CDR1 is KGHSH and CDR2 is LQKENI in the germline V gene. CDR3 DNA: TGTGCCAGCTCCCGGGACAACTATGGCTACACCTTC. This codes for CASSRDNYGYTF.

This sequence joins TRBV2 and TRBJ1-1; tentative D call: TRBD1 (6 bases). The CDR3 runs 14 residues. Per germline, CDR1 SNHLY and CDR2 FYNNEI. V dropped 7 bases and J dropped 1 base, with 13 bases sitting between them. The CDR3 here is CASMGGLGNTEAFF. CDR3 coding DNA: TGTGCCAGCATGGGGGGCTTAGGGAACACTGAAGCTTTCTTT.

The chain carries TRBV10-3 and TRBJ1-6; a weak D match, TRBD1 (5 bases). CDR3 length: 14 residues. Trimming pared 3 bases from V and 10 bases from J, leaving 13 bases between. The germline V gene encodes CDR1 ENHRY and CDR2 SYGVKD. The CDR3 sequence: CAISESQGFSPLHF. In nucleotides, the CDR3 is TGTGCCATCAGTGAAAGTCAGGGCTTCTCACCCCTCCACTTT.

V gene TRBV18 combines with J gene TRBJ1-4; D call uncertain. CDR1 is KGHSH, CDR2 LQKENI, per germline. The CDR3 is 15 amino acids. Trimming took off 2 bases at V and 8 bases at J, with 15 bases between the two ends. The CDR3 sequence: CASSPIGGPTEKLFF. CDR3 nucleotide sequence: TGTGCCAGCTCACCAATTGGAGGCCCCACCGAAAAACTGTTTTTT.

The chain is built from TRBV2 and TRBJ2-5; the D gene is possibly TRBD2 (6 bases). V was clipped by 8 bases and J by 2 bases, with 12 bases between them. The CDR3 covers 13 residues. Germline values: CDR1 SNHLY, CDR2 FYNNEI. This CDR3 reads CASGGLNQETQYF. The CDR3 DNA sequence: TGTGCCAGCGGGGGGTTAAATCAAGAGACCCAGTACTTC.

The V gene is TRBV12-5, the J gene TRBJ2-1; maybe TRBD1 (6 bases). V gave up 6 bases and J gave up 2 bases, with 20 bases separating them. Germline values: CDR1 LGHNT, CDR2 FRNRAP. This CDR3 has 17 residues. The CDR3 DNA follows: TGTGCTAGTGGCACTACACCGGACAGTGCAACCTACAATGAGCAGTTCTTC. Protein sequence: CASGTTPDSATYNEQFF.

The chain is built from TRBV5-1 and TRBJ2-2; possibly TRBD2 for D (7 bases). The CDR3 contains 15 residues. Germline CDR1 and CDR2: SGHRS and YFSETQ. Trimming took 6 bases from V and 2 from J, leaving 14 bases between them. This chain's CDR3 is CASKIRGANTGELFF. The CDR3 DNA reads TGCGCCAGCAAGATTCGGGGGGCTAACACCGGGGAGCTGTTTTTT.

The V and J genes are TRBV28 and TRBJ1-2, with 7 bases fitting TRBD1. The V segment lost 1 base and the J segment 7 bases; nucleotides outside the gene matches: 6. CDR3 length: 14 residues. Germline V gene sequence: CDR1 MDHEN, CDR2 SYDVKM. The CDR3 nucleotides read TGTGCCAGCAGTTTATTCGGCCAGGGGGTTGGCTACACCTTC. Translating it yields CASSLFGQGVGYTF.

J is TRBJ2-1 and V is TRBV4-2, with 11 nucleotides matching TRBD2. CDR1 LGHNA and CDR2 YNFKEQ come from the germline V gene. This CDR3 has 16 amino acids. J was trimmed by 2 bases and V by 4 bases; bases with no gene match: 4. The DNA for the CDR3 is TGTGCCAGCAGCCGCCCGACTAGCGGGACCTACAATGAGCAGTTCTTC. It translates to CASSRPTSGTYNEQFF.

The gene calls are TRBV24-1 and TRBJ1-1; D is uncertain. V lost 4 bases and J lost 8, with 7 bases in between. The CDR3 totals 11 residues. Germline-derived CDR1 and CDR2 are KGHDR and SFDVKD. CDR3 in DNA: TGTGCCACCAGTGAGTCGGGAGAAGCTTTCTTT. As protein: CATSESGEAFF.

The rearrangement uses TRBV7-7 and TRBJ2-2; D gene unclear. The V end lost 0 bases, the J end lost 7 bases, and 18 bases lay between the germline ends. The CDR3 runs to 17 residues. Germline CDR1 SSHAT, CDR2 FNYEAQ (reference sequence). Written as DNA, the CDR3 is TGTGCCAGCAGCTTAGCGGGCAGGCCAGAACAAGGCGGGGAGCTGTTTTTT. Translating it yields CASSLAGRPEQGGELFF. Full variable domain (rest looked up from reference TRBV7-7 and TRBJ2-2): GAGVSQSPRYKVTKRGQDVTLRCDPISSHATLYWYQQALGQGPEFLTYFNYEAQPDKSGLPSDRFSAERPEGSISTLTIQRTEQRDSAMYRCASSLAGRPEQGGELFFGEGSRLTVL.

This clone occurred once. This chain joins TRBV9 and TRBJ1-2; 9 bases are shared with TRBD1. Trimming cost V 0 bases and J 6 bases; bases outside gene matches: 6. Germline values: CDR1 SGDLS, CDR2 YYNGEE. CDR3 length: 15 residues. Written as DNA, the CDR3 is TGTGCCAGCAGCGTAGGTGGGACAGGGAACAATGGCTACACCTTC. Amino acids: CASSVGGTGNNGYTF. The complete variable domain, with remaining parts taken from reference TRBV9 and TRBJ1-2, reads DSGVTQTPKHLITATGQRVTLRCSPRSGDLSVYWYQQSLDQGLQFLIQYYNGEERAKGNILERFSAQQFPDLHSELNLSSLELGDSALYFCASSVGGTGNNGYTFGSGTRLTVV.